Below are 22 T cell receptor beta chains sequenced from a single sample in a study of blood T cell repertoires in COVID-19. Sequencing was performed with immunoSEQ multiplex PCR; in TCRdb, only in-frame clones are kept and a portion is missing. The data hold about 150,000 clones, with more than 75% observed a single time. Source material: PBMCs or T cells enriched from blood (not recorded which). The receptors here all came from a woman between 45 and 60 years old who had recovered from COVID-19.

This sequence joins TRBV18 and TRBJ1-2; D not resolved. The CDR3 length is 16 residues. V gave up 3 bases and J gave up 2 bases, with 16 bases separating them. The germline V gene has CDR1 KGHSH and CDR2 LQKENI. CDR3 loop: CASSPEGTGGNYGYTF. The CDR3 nucleotides read TGTGCCAGCTCACCTGAGGGCACCGGAGGAAACTATGGCTACACCTTC.

The gene calls are TRBV4-1 and TRBJ1-2, with 8 positions matching TRBD1. Losses at the gene ends were 3 bases for V and 8 bases for J; bases not matched to a gene: 5. Germline V gives CDR1 MGHRA, CDR2 YSYEKL. CDR3 length equals 13 residues. The CDR3 nucleotides read TGCGCCAGCAGCCATGGACAGGGTGAAGGCTACACCTTC. Its protein product is CASSHGQGEGYTF.

This chain joins TRBV6-4 and TRBJ1-1; possible D gene TRBD1, 5 bases. This CDR3 is 13 amino acids long. With 0 bases removed from V and 11 bases from J, the gap between germline ends came to 13 bases. CDR1 and CDR2 from the germline V gene are MRHNA and SNTAGT. The CDR3 region has the DNA TGTGCCAGCAGTGACTCTGGGAGGGGAAGGGCTTTCTTT. This gives the protein CASSDSGRGRAFF.

This clone was counted only a few times. This chain links TRBV18 with TRBJ2-3, with D possibly TRBD2 on 5 matching bases. Germline-derived CDR1 and CDR2 are KGHSH and LQKENI. The CDR3 totals 15 residues. V was shortened by 0 bases and J by 5 bases, with 12 bases between the two germline ends. CDR3: CASSPPESGGDTQYF. CDR3 nucleotides: TGTGCCAGCTCACCACCGGAGAGCGGTGGAGATACGCAGTATTTT.

The chain carries TRBV5-4 and TRBJ1-1; 8 bases agree with TRBD1. The CDR3 loop spans 16 amino acids. After removal of 1 base from V and 3 bases from J, the junction contained 8 bases not matched to a gene. Germline-derived CDR1 and CDR2 are SGHNT and YYREEE (reference sequence). In DNA form, the CDR3 reads TGTGCCAGCAGCTTGTCAGACAGGGGCGCCGACACTGAAGCTTTCTTT. The encoded protein is CASSLSDRGADTEAFF.

This clone has only one observation. This chain links TRBV3-1 (or the pseudogene TRBV3-2) with TRBJ1-2, with a tentative D call TRBD1 (6 bases). V lost 5 bases, J lost 7 bases, and 14 bases lay in between. The germline gives CDR1 LGHDT, CDR2 YNNKEL (reference sequence). This CDR3 has 13 amino acids. The CDR3 loop reads CASSSSNRAGYTF. CDR3 nucleotide sequence: TGTGCCAGCAGCTCGTCAAACAGGGCTGGCTACACCTTC.

The chain employs TRBV18 and TRBJ1-1; possibly TRBD1 for D (6 bases). Trimming took off 2 bases at V and 7 bases at J, with 20 bases between the two ends. Germline assignment: CDR1 KGHSH and CDR2 LQKENI. The CDR3 runs to 16 residues. The CDR3 DNA reads as TGTGCCAGCTCACCAGGGGGCAGGGACCTAGTACGTGAAGCTTTCTTT. It is translated as CASSPGGRDLVREAFF.

This clone was seen only once. The chain joins TRBV30 to TRBJ2-2; D may be TRBD1 (6 bases). Germline V gene lookup returns CDR1 GTSNPN and CDR2 SVGIG (reference sequence). There are 14 residues in the CDR3. Trimming removed 2 bases at V and 5 bases at J, with 12 bases between. This chain's CDR3 is CAWSSDSRTGELFF. The CDR3 nucleotides read TGTGCCTGGAGTTCGGACAGTCGGACCGGGGAGCTGTTTTTT.

The chain couples TRBV12-5 to TRBJ2-1; 12 bases align to TRBD2. This CDR3 region has 16 residues. Germline V lookup: CDR1 LGHNT, CDR2 FRNRAP. With V trimmed by 7 bases and J by 0 bases, 4 bases remained unmatched. The CDR3 DNA follows: TGTGCTAGTGCTATGACTAGCGGGAGCTCCTACAATGAGCAGTTCTTC. Translating it yields CASAMTSGSSYNEQFF.

The chain uses TRBV7-9 and TRBJ2-3; 7 bases are a match to TRBD1. V lost 4 bases and J lost 5; bases outside the gene matches: 12. The length of the CDR3 is 16 residues. Germline-derived CDR1 and CDR2 are SEHNR and FQNEAQ (reference sequence). As DNA, the CDR3 is TGTGCCAGCAGCTCGCCGGGACAGCGGTCCTTAGATACGCAGTATTTT. Its protein is CASSSPGQRSLDTQYF.

Only one count was recorded for this clone. V gene TRBV5-1 combines with J gene TRBJ2-3; 8 bases fit TRBD2. Germline-derived CDR1 and CDR2 are SGHRS and YFSETQ. This CDR3 is 13 amino acids long. V lost 2 bases and J lost 10; bases outside the gene matches: 6. The CDR3 region has the DNA TGCGCCAGCAGCTTCCTTCCGCGGGAGGCGCAGTATTTT. Protein: CASSFLPREAQYF.

The chain uses TRBV29-1 and TRBJ2-1; 8 bases align to TRBD2. The CDR3 spans 13 residues. The germline V gene has CDR1 SQVTM and CDR2 ANQGSEA. J was trimmed by 4 bases and V by 4 bases; bases with no gene match: 3. For the CDR3, the DNA is TGCAGCGTTGGGTTAGCGGGATACAATGAGCAGTTCTTC. Translating it yields CSVGLAGYNEQFF.

Written as DNA, the CDR3 is TGTGCCAGCAGCCCCGGACAGGGGATGGGTACTGAAGCTTTCTTT. Its protein product is CASSPGQGMGTEAFF. This rearrangement joins TRBV21-1 to TRBJ1-1; TRBD1 is the table's D call, not checked against the DNA. TRBV21-1 is marked as a pseudogene. The CDR3 length is 15 residues.

The CDR3 sequence: CASSIDERPYGYTF. Here the CDR3 DNA reads TGTGCCAGTAGTATCGATGAGCGGCCCTATGGCTACACCTTC. The genes are TRBV19 and TRBJ1-2; D not certain. CDR1 and CDR2 from the germline V gene are LNHDA and SQIVND (reference sequence). Deletions cut 3 bases from V and 4 bases from J, with 12 bases between. The CDR3 consists of 14 residues. The full variable domain, completed using reference TRBV19 and TRBJ1-2, is DGGITQSPKYLFRKEGQNVTLSCEQNLNHDAMYWYRQDPGQGLRLIYYSQIVNDFQKGDIAEGYSVSREKKESFPLTVTSAQKNPTAFYLCASSIDERPYGYTFGSGTRLTVV.

This clone was detected only a few times. The J gene is TRBJ2-6, the V gene TRBV5-4; tentative D call: TRBD1 (5 bases). This CDR3 contains 15 residues. CDR1 is SGHNT, CDR2 YYREEE, per germline (reference sequence). The V end was cut by 3 bases, the J end by 3 bases, with 10 bases between. Here the CDR3 DNA reads TGTGCCAGCAGCTCCCAGGGAAATGGGGCCAACGTCCTGACTTTC. The encoded protein is CASSSQGNGANVLTF.

The V gene is TRBV28, the J gene TRBJ1-2; D not resolved. Germline V gene sequence: CDR1 MDHEN, CDR2 SYDVKM. V lost 6 bases to trimming and J lost 2 bases, with 10 bases between them. The CDR3 runs 13 residues. CDR3 DNA sequence: TGTGCCAGCAGGACAAGCCCGAACTATGGCTACACCTTC. Its translation is CASRTSPNYGYTF.

The rearrangement joins TRBV5-1 to TRBJ2-2; D is perhaps TRBD2 (6 bases). Germline lookup yields CDR1 SGHRS and CDR2 YFSETQ. The ends were cut back, 0 bases at V and 4 bases at J, with 10 bases in the middle. The CDR3 consists of 15 residues. CDR3 nucleotides: TGCGCCAGCAGCTTGGAATGGGGAGGCACCGGGGAGCTGTTTTTT. Protein: CASSLEWGGTGELFF.

The DNA of the CDR3 is TGTGCCAGCAGCTTGACAGGCTTTAGCAATCAGCCCCAGCATTTT. Amino acid sequence: CASSLTGFSNQPQHF. The rearrangement joins TRBV27 to TRBJ1-5, with D possibly matching TRBD1 (6 bases). There are 15 residues in the CDR3. The germline V gene encodes CDR1 MNHEY and CDR2 SMNVEV (reference sequence). V was shortened by 6 bases and J by 0 bases, with 12 bases between the two germline ends.

This sequence joins TRBV4-2 and TRBJ2-1, with D unresolved. Germline V gives CDR1 LGHNA, CDR2 YNFKEQ. The CDR3 contains 16 residues. Trimming stripped 0 bases from V and 2 bases from J, with 11 bases between. The CDR3 loop is CASSQDPFETYNEQFF. CDR3 bases: TGTGCCAGCAGCCAAGATCCTTTTGAGACCTACAATGAGCAGTTCTTC.

The rearrangement links TRBV5-6 to TRBJ2-3, with TRBD2 matching 9 bases. The germline CDR1 and CDR2 sequences are SGHDT and YYEEEE. The length of the CDR3 is 17 residues. V was pared by 1 base and J by 3 bases, with 9 bases of the junction left unmatched. The CDR3 region is CASSLYRREGRTDTQYF. The CDR3 DNA follows: TGTGCCAGCAGCTTGTATCGGCGGGAGGGCCGTACAGATACGCAGTATTTT.

V usage is TRBV5-6 and J usage is TRBJ1-6; the match to TRBD1 covers 7 bases. After removal of 4 bases from V and 10 bases from J, the junction contained 11 bases not matched to a gene. Germline CDR1 is SGHDT and CDR2 is YYEEEE. This CDR3 is built from 15 residues. Written as DNA, the CDR3 is TGTGCCAGCAGCCAGACCCCGGGACAGTCATCACCCCTCCACTTT. Amino acid sequence: CASSQTPGQSSPLHF.

This chain uses TRBV28 with TRBJ1-5; no clear D gene. Deletions cut 5 bases from V and 0 bases from J, with 11 bases between. The CDR3 is 15 amino acids. Germline CDR1 reads MDHEN; CDR2 reads SYDVKM. The CDR3 region has the DNA TGTGCCAGCAGTCTAGAATGGAATAGCAATCAGCCCCAGCATTTT. Translating gives CASSLEWNSNQPQHF.